Following are 32 T cell receptor beta chains from one sample sequenced in a study of molecular identifiers for immune sequencing clone quantification. TCRdb reprocessed the PCR reads with MiXCR, giving one entry per CDR3 protein. Seen here are 300,000 to 400,000 distinct CDR3 sequences, 20% to 25% observed once, and the top ten hold over 0.7%. The sequencing input was naive CD8+ T cells from blood, with Jurkat cell RNA spiked in. The subset denotes: FACS-sorted CD8+CD4-CCR7+CD45RA+ naive T cells. The receptors originated from a human donor in good health. Some libraries in this study had Jurkat cell RNA spiked in.

There are a few counts of this clonotype. The rearrangement joins TRBV27 to TRBJ1-5; D is possibly TRBD1 (5 bases). Trimming cost V 8 bases and J 9 bases, with 17 bases left between them. The CDR3 spans 13 residues. Per germline, CDR1 MNHEY and CDR2 SMNVEV (reference sequence). CDR3 nucleotide sequence: TGTGCCAGCCGCCCCTGGAGTCAGGGGCCCCAGCATTTT. Its protein product is CASRPWSQGPQHF.

V is TRBV11-2 and J is TRBJ2-1; 7 positions agree with TRBD1. The CDR3 has 14 residues. The germline V gene encodes CDR1 SGHAT and CDR2 FQNNGV. V shed 5 bases and J 6 bases; nucleotides not matched to a gene: 7. The CDR3 DNA reads as TGTGCCAGCAGCCCTAACAGGGGTTCCAATGAGCAGTTCTTC. This gives the protein CASSPNRGSNEQFF.

This clonotype has a count of ten or more. The chain combines TRBV29-1 with TRBJ2-2, with D maybe TRBD2 (6 bases). Germline V lookup: CDR1 SQVTM, CDR2 ANQGSEA. The CDR3 contains 15 residues. The germline V and J ends were trimmed by 4 bases and 2 bases, with 14 bases remaining between them. The CDR3 loop is CSVVDPGGNTGELFF. The CDR3, as DNA: TGCAGCGTTGTGGACCCCGGGGGAAACACCGGGGAGCTGTTTTTT.

This clonotype was counted at least ten times. This chain uses TRBV9 with TRBJ2-3; tentative D call: TRBD2 (7 bases). V was trimmed by 3 bases and J by 3 bases, leaving 17 bases between them. The CDR3 is 16 residues long. Looked up from germline, CDR1 is SGDLS and CDR2 is YYNGEE. Written as DNA, the CDR3 is TGTGCCAGCAGCGCAGGGGCGGGAGTACGGACAGATACGCAGTATTTT. It specifies CASSAGAGVRTDTQYF.

The chain combines TRBV19 with TRBJ2-5; the D is unclear. V was cut by 1 base and J by 0 bases, with 9 bases left in between. CDR1 and CDR2 from the germline V gene are LNHDA and SQIVND (reference sequence). The CDR3 runs 15 residues. The CDR3 nucleotides read TGTGCCAGTAGTATAGTGCCTATCAACCAAGAGACCCAGTACTTC. Protein product: CASSIVPINQETQYF. The full variable domain, with the rest looked up from reference TRBV19 and TRBJ2-5, is DGGITQSPKYLFRKEGQNVTLSCEQNLNHDAMYWYRQDPGQGLRLIYYSQIVNDFQKGDIAEGYSVSREKKESFPLTVTSAQKNPTAFYLCASSIVPINQETQYFGPGTRLLVL.

This clonotype was counted at least ten times. The V and J genes are TRBV7-6 and TRBJ1-1; D remains unclear. Germline CDR1 reads SGHVS; CDR2 reads FNYEAQ. There are 13 residues in the CDR3. Trimming stripped 6 bases from V and 3 bases from J, with 11 bases between. CDR3 region: CASSPDTYTEAFF. The CDR3 coding sequence is TGTGCCAGCAGTCCCGACACTTACACTGAAGCTTTCTTT.

This clonotype was recorded only once. The germline gene is not matched at one end of the junction; a read error may be the cause. The chain uses TRBV6-2 or TRBV6-3 and TRBJ2-7, with 7 bases identical to TRBD1. This CDR3 region has 15 residues. Germline values: CDR1 MNHEY, CDR2 SVGEGT. CDR3 sequence reads: CASSHYRDSKYERYF. The DNA for the CDR3 is TGTGCCAGCAGTCACTACCGGGACAGCAAGTACGAGCGGTACTTC.

The chain couples TRBV3-1 to TRBJ2-4; D is uncertain. V was shortened by 1 base and J by 0 bases, with 16 bases between the two germline ends. This CDR3 region has 18 residues. Germline loops: CDR1 LGHDT, CDR2 YNNKEL (reference sequence). Here the CDR3 reads CASSQGANPTIAKNIQYF. The CDR3 DNA reads TGTGCCAGCAGCCAAGGAGCTAATCCAACAATAGCCAAAAACATTCAGTACTTC.

This clonotype appeared many times. The genes are TRBV20-1 and TRBJ2-7; D is unclear. V lost 4 bases to trimming and J lost 3 bases, with 13 bases between them. There are 13 residues in the CDR3. Germline V gives CDR1 DFQATT, CDR2 SNEGSKA (reference sequence). The CDR3 DNA is TGCAGTGCTACCTGGACGGAAGACTACGAGCAGTACTTC. This sequence encodes CSATWTEDYEQYF.

Turning to this clonotype: This may arise from a read error, as a much more abundant clone is one base away. The chain carries TRBV7-6 and TRBJ2-1; 9 bases agree with TRBD1. CDR3 length equals 12 residues. Germline CDR1 is SGHVS and CDR2 is FNYEAQ. J lost 9 bases, V lost 5 bases, and 2 bases had no gene match. DNA of the CDR3: TGTGCCAGCAGCGACAGGGGGGCTGAGCAGTTCTTC. This sequence encodes CASSDRGAEQFF.

Many counts were recorded for this clonotype. The rearrangement joins TRBV7-9 to TRBJ2-3; no clear D. Germline lookup yields CDR1 SEHNR and CDR2 FQNEAQ (reference sequence). The CDR3 is 12 amino acids. V shed 5 bases and J shed 5 bases, with 8 bases lying between them. This CDR3 is CASSGLGDTQYF. CDR3 in DNA: TGTGCCAGCAGCGGTCTAGGAGATACGCAGTATTTT.

The table lists this clonotype with a few counts. The gene calls are TRBV5-6 and TRBJ2-7; 8 bases align to TRBD1. Germline lookup yields CDR1 SGHDT and CDR2 YYEEEE. CDR3 length: 13 amino acids. J gave up 6 bases and V 4 bases, and 6 bases lay outside the gene matches. The CDR3 loop is CASSDGQGGEQYF. DNA of the CDR3: TGTGCCAGCAGCGACGGACAGGGCGGCGAGCAGTACTTC. Combining the CDR3 with reference TRBV5-6 and TRBJ2-7 gives the whole variable domain DAGVTQSPTHLIKTRGQQVTLRCSPKSGHDTVSWYQQALGQGPQFIFQYYEEEERQRGNFPDRFSGHQFPNYSSELNVNALLLGDSALYLCASSDGQGGEQYFGPGTRLTVT.

This clonotype was observed at least ten times. The rearrangement uses TRBV6-1 and TRBJ2-5; 12 bases are shared with TRBD2. Unmatched junction bases numbered 9, after V lost 5 bases and J lost 5 bases. This CDR3 is built from 16 residues. The germline V gene encodes CDR1 MNHNS and CDR2 SASEGT. The CDR3 reads CASSSLTSGGGETQYF. Here the CDR3 DNA reads TGTGCCAGCAGTTCGCTGACTAGCGGGGGCGGTGAGACCCAGTACTTC.

This clonotype occurred a few times. The chain uses TRBV6-2 or TRBV6-3 and TRBJ2-5; D is perhaps TRBD1 (6 bases). V lost 0 bases, J lost 0 bases, and 8 bases lay in between. The CDR3 runs to 15 residues. In germline, CDR1 is MNHEY, CDR2 SVGEGT. The CDR3 DNA is TGTGCCAGCAGTTACTCTGGACAGTACCAAGAGACCCAGTACTTC. Protein sequence: CASSYSGQYQETQYF.

This clonotype showed up many times. CDR3 residues: CASSTGHINTEAFF. CDR3 nucleotides: TGTGCCAGCAGCACGGGACACATAAACACTGAAGCTTTCTTT. The V gene is TRBV5-6, the J gene TRBJ1-1, with TRBD1 as a possible D gene (6 bases). Germline V gene data show CDR1 as SGHDT and CDR2 as YYEEEE. The CDR3 has 14 amino acids. The V end lost 4 bases, the J end lost 2 bases, and 12 bases lay between the germline ends.

This clonotype was seen at least ten times. The chain has TRBV20-1 and TRBJ2-7; the D is unclear. Deletions cut 5 bases from V and 6 bases from J, with 26 bases between. The CDR3 is 16 amino acids. CDR1 and CDR2 from the germline V gene are DFQATT and SNEGSKA (reference sequence). In DNA, the CDR3 is TGCAGTGCTCGGGTCATGGACGGGTGGGTAGTCGGCGAGCAGTACTTC. This sequence encodes CSARVMDGWVVGEQYF.

The chain combines TRBV9 with TRBJ2-1, with 11 bases fitting TRBD2. CDR3 size: 18 residues. CDR1 is SGDLS and CDR2 is YYNGEE in the germline V gene. The V gene end was trimmed by 3 bases and the J gene end by 2 bases; junction bases not matched to a gene: 10. For the CDR3, the DNA is TGTGCCAGCAGCGCCCCCTTAGCGGGAGGGTCCCCCTACAATGAGCAGTTCTTC. It is translated as CASSAPLAGGSPYNEQFF.

For this clonotype: A much larger clone sits a single nucleotide away, making a read error possible. The V call is TRBV7-8, the J call TRBJ1-2, with unresolved D. CDR1 is SGHVS and CDR2 is FQNEAQ in the germline V gene. This CDR3 has 16 amino acids. V lost 5 bases and J 4 bases, leaving 20 bases between the germline ends. Here the CDR3 DNA reads TGTGCCAGCAGCCCCCTAATAAGTACTCAAGGCTATGGCTACACCTTC. Amino acids: CASSPLISTQGYGYTF.

As for this clonotype: The junction shows a germline mismatch at one end, possibly a read error. V is TRBV4-1 and J is TRBJ2-3, with a tentative D call TRBD1 (5 bases). This CDR3 region has 19 residues. In germline, CDR1 is MGHRA, CDR2 YSYEKL. The chain's CDR3 is CASNQEGPWGIVVTDTQYF. The CDR3 DNA is TGCGCCAGCAACCAAGAAGGACCGTGGGGCATCGTTGTCACAGATACGCAGTATTTT.

This clonotype was counted many times. The rearrangement links TRBV28 to TRBJ2-5; D possibly corresponds to TRBD1 (6 bases). Germline V CDR1 and CDR2: MDHEN, SYDVKM. V shed 9 bases and J shed 2 bases, with 19 bases lying between them. The CDR3 spans 15 residues. DNA of the CDR3: TGTGCCAGTACTTCTCCAGGGGCAGGGCAAGAGACCCAGTACTTC. This codes for CASTSPGAGQETQYF.

The V and J genes are TRBV25-1 and TRBJ2-1; 8 positions match TRBD2. Germline V lookup: CDR1 MGHDK, CDR2 SYGVNS. The CDR3 contains 13 residues. Germline trimming cut 4 bases from V and 9 bases from J; bases unmatched to any gene: 5. The CDR3 sequence is CASSVSSGAEQFF. CDR3 DNA sequence: TGTGCCAGCAGTGTTAGTAGCGGGGCTGAGCAGTTCTTC.

The sample holds many counts of this clonotype. The CDR3 DNA reads TGTGCCAGCAGTTACTCGAATACGTTGCTCTATGGCTACACCTTC. It specifies CASSYSNTLLYGYTF. V and J are TRBV6-5 and TRBJ1-2; D not resolved. The CDR3 is made up of 15 amino acids. Germline CDR1 MNHEY, CDR2 SVGAGI. Trimming took off 0 bases at V and 4 bases at J, with 12 bases between the two ends.

This clonotype was picked up many times. The chain joins TRBV28 to TRBJ1-1, with D possibly being TRBD1 (5 bases). The CDR3 runs to 14 residues. Germline V CDR1 and CDR2: MDHEN, SYDVKM. V shed 4 bases and J shed 6 bases, with 15 bases lying between them. The CDR3 DNA sequence: TGTGCCAGCAGTTACTCAGGGAAGGTAGCTGAAGCTTTCTTT. Encoded protein: CASSYSGKVAEAFF. The whole variable domain, filled in from reference TRBV28 and TRBJ1-1, reads DVKVTQSSRYLVKRTGEKVFLECVQDMDHENMFWYRQDPGLGLRLIYFSYDVKMKEKGDIPEGYSVSREKKERFSLILESASTNQTSMYLCASSYSGKVAEAFFGQGTRLTVV.

This clonotype was seen a handful of times. The V call is TRBV6-5, the J call TRBJ2-3; D possibly corresponds to TRBD2 (6 bases). This CDR3 comprises 18 residues. Trimming removed 0 bases at V and 2 bases at J, with 18 bases between. In germline, CDR1 is MNHEY, CDR2 SVGAGI. This chain's CDR3 is CASSYSTGAGKFTDTQYF. CDR3 bases: TGTGCCAGCAGTTACTCGACCGGGGCGGGGAAGTTCACAGATACGCAGTATTTT.

This clonotype was seen at least ten times. The chain is built from TRBV5-6 and TRBJ1-1; 11 nucleotides match TRBD1. The CDR3 has 17 amino acids. V was pared by 4 bases and J by 4 bases, with 12 bases of the junction left unmatched. Germline assignment: CDR1 SGHDT and CDR2 YYEEEE. The DNA of the CDR3 is TGTGCCAGCAGCCCCGGAGGGACAGGGGGTTTTGGCACTGAAGCTTTCTTT. It codes for CASSPGGTGGFGTEAFF.

This clonotype was seen repeatedly, ten times or more. CDR3 coding DNA: TGTGCCAGCAGTGATAACGGTTCCGGCCACGAGCAGTACTTC. Its protein is CASSDNGSGHEQYF. This chain connects TRBV2 to TRBJ2-7; D is undetermined. The CDR3 is 14 amino acids. Germline values: CDR1 SNHLY, CDR2 FYNNEI. V lost 3 bases, J lost 5 bases, and 14 bases lay in between.

This clonotype was recorded a few times. V usage is TRBV19 and J usage is TRBJ1-1; D is uncertain. The CDR3 runs 11 residues. Trimming took off 7 bases at V and 1 base at J, with 4 bases between the two ends. Germline V gene lookup returns CDR1 LNHDA and CDR2 SQIVND (reference sequence). The CDR3 protein is CASKWNTEAFF. The DNA of the CDR3 is TGTGCCAGTAAATGGAACACTGAAGCTTTCTTT. Full variable domain (remainder filled in from reference TRBV19 and TRBJ1-1): DGGITQSPKYLFRKEGQNVTLSCEQNLNHDAMYWYRQDPGQGLRLIYYSQIVNDFQKGDIAEGYSVSREKKESFPLTVTSAQKNPTAFYLCASKWNTEAFFGQGTRLTVV.

V and J are TRBV5-1 and TRBJ2-2; TRBD2 might be the D (5 bases). From germline, CDR1 is SGHRS and CDR2 YFSETQ. There are 13 residues in the CDR3. This CDR3 is CTGSLGSTGELFF. Here the CDR3 DNA reads TGCACCGGCAGCTTAGGGAGCACCGGGGAGCTGTTTTTT. Supplemented by reference TRBV5-1 and TRBJ2-2, the full variable domain reads KAGVTQTPRYLIKTRGQQVTLSCSPISGHRSVSWYQQTPGQGLQFLFEYFSETQRNKGNFPGRFSGRQFSNSRSEMNVSTLELGDSALYLCTGSLGSTGELFFGEGSRLTVL.

Worth noting for this clonotype: One base away lies a much larger clone, so this may be a sequencing read error. The chain uses TRBV11-2 and TRBJ2-1, with D uncertain. Germline lookup yields CDR1 SGHAT and CDR2 FQNNGV. The CDR3 is 13 amino acids. In DNA form, the CDR3 reads TGTGCCAGCAGCTTAGTGCTCTACAATGATCAGTTCTTC. Its protein is CASSLVLYNDQFF.

As to this clonotype: Being one base from a much bigger clone, this may be a read error. This sequence joins TRBV11-2 and TRBJ2-1; 10 bases fit TRBD2. Germline lookup yields CDR1 SGHAT and CDR2 FQNNGV. The CDR3 spans 14 residues. The CDR3 sequence: CVSSLGVAGGQDFF. In DNA, the CDR3 is TGTGTCAGCAGCTTGGGGGTAGCGGGGGGCCAGGATTTCTTC.

There are a few counts of this clonotype. J is TRBJ1-4 and V is TRBV13; D is perhaps TRBD1 (6 bases). Germline V gives CDR1 PRHDT, CDR2 FYEKMQ (reference sequence). V lost 5 bases and J 8 bases, leaving 18 bases between the germline ends. CDR3 length: 15 residues. The CDR3 loop reads CASSQSPGHTEKLFF. CDR3 bases: TGTGCCAGCAGCCAAAGCCCGGGACATACGGAAAAACTGTTTTTT.

V is TRBV9 and J is TRBJ2-7; 7 bases line up with TRBD2. The CDR3 consists of 14 residues. The germline CDR1 and CDR2 sequences are SGDLS and YYNGEE. The ends lost 0 bases at V and 6 bases at J; junction bases unmatched: 6. The CDR3 DNA follows: TGTGCCAGCAGCGTAGATGGCGGGAGTCTCGAGCAGTACTTC. Its protein product is CASSVDGGSLEQYF.